This T cell receptor beta chain was retrieved from a study of T-cell reconstitution after alpha-beta-depleted transplantation in children. Many counts were recorded for this clonotype. The antigen is not known. Overall study results and limits: Two months or so post-transplant, alpha-beta T cells reportedly derived from several hundred expanded graft clones. Newly produced T cells mostly accounted for T-cell counts and diversity one year post-transplant. Some patients' high day-60 TCRbeta diversity was traced to surviving recipient T cells and thymic progenitors.

The library targeted TCRbeta and was prepared with unique molecular identifiers. MiXCR, applied by TCRdb to the PCR reads, yields one record per CDR3 protein. Of around 16,000 distinct CDR3 sequences in the sample, approximately 5.3% are singletons; the top ten hold 6% to 8.5%. The CDR3 has 16 residues. Germline loops: CDR1 SEHNR, CDR2 FQNEAQ (reference sequence). V lost 1 base to trimming and J lost 7 bases; unmatched junction nucleotides: 11. This receptor was identified in a boy aged 10-17 years with acute lymphoblastic leukemia, due to receive a stem cell transplant. Here the sequenced sample was PBMCs, taken before TCRalphabeta/CD19-depleted stem cell transplant. The chain has TRBV7-9 and TRBJ2-5; 8 positions match TRBD2. CDR3 amino acids: CASSLDISGTPGTQYF. CDR3 coding DNA: TGTGCCAGCAGCTTAGATATTAGCGGGACGCCAGGGACCCAGTACTTC.